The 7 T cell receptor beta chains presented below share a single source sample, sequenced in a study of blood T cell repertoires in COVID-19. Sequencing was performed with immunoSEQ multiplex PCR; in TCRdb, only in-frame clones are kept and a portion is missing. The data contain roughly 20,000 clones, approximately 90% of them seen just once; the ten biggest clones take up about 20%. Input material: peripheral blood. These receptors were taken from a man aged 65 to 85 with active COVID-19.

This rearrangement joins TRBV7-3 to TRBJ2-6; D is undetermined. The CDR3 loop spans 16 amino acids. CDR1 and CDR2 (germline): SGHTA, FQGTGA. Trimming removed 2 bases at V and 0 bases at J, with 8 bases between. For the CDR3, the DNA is TGTGCCAGCAGCTTAGGCAAGTTCTCTGGGGCCAACGTCCTGACTTTC. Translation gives CASSLGKFSGANVLTF.

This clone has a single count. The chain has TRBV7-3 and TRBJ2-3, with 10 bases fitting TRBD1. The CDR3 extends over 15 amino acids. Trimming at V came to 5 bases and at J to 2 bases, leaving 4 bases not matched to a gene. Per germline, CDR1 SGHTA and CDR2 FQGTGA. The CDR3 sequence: CASSRDRGNTDTQYF. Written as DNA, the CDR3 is TGTGCCAGCAGCCGGGACAGGGGTAACACAGATACGCAGTATTTT.

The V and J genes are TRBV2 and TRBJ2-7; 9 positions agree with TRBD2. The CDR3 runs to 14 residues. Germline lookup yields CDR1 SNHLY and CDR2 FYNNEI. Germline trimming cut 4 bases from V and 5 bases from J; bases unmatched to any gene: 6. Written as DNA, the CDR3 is TGTGCCAGCAGTGCTCTAGCGGGGAGGGACGAGCAGTACTTC. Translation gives CASSALAGRDEQYF.

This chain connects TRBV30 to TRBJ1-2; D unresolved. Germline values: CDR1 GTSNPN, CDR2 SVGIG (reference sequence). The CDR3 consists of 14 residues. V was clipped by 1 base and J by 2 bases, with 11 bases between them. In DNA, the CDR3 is TGTGCCTGGAGTGATCTACGGAGGAACTATGGCTACACCTTC. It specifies CAWSDLRRNYGYTF. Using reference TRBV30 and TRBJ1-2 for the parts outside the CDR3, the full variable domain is SQTIHQWPATLVQPVGSPLSLECTVEGTSNPNLYWYRQAAGRGLQLLFYSVGIGQISSEVPQNLSASRPQDRQFILSSKKLLLSDSGFYLCAWSDLRRNYGYTFGSGTRLTVV.

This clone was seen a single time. CDR3 sequence (DNA): TGTGCCAGCAGTGAAGGGACAGGGGCGGGAGAAAAACTGTTTTTT. This codes for CASSEGTGAGEKLFF. V is TRBV6-1 and J is TRBJ1-4; the match to TRBD1 covers 9 bases. Germline V gene data show CDR1 as MNHNS and CDR2 as SASEGT. Trimming removed 1 base from V and 8 bases from J; junction bases left unmatched: 5. The CDR3 has 15 residues.

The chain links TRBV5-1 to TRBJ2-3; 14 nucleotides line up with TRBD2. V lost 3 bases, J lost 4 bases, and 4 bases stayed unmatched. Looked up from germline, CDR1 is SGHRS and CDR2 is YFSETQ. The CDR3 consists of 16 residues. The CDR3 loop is CASSSGLAGEPDTQYF. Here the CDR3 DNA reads TGCGCCAGCAGCTCGGGACTAGCGGGAGAGCCAGATACGCAGTATTTT.

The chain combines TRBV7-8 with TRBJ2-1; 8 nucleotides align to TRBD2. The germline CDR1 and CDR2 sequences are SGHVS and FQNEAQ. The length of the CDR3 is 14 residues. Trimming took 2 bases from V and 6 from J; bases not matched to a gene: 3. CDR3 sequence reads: CASSLSGSSNEQFF. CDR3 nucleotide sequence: TGTGCCAGCAGCTTAAGCGGGAGTAGCAATGAGCAGTTCTTC.